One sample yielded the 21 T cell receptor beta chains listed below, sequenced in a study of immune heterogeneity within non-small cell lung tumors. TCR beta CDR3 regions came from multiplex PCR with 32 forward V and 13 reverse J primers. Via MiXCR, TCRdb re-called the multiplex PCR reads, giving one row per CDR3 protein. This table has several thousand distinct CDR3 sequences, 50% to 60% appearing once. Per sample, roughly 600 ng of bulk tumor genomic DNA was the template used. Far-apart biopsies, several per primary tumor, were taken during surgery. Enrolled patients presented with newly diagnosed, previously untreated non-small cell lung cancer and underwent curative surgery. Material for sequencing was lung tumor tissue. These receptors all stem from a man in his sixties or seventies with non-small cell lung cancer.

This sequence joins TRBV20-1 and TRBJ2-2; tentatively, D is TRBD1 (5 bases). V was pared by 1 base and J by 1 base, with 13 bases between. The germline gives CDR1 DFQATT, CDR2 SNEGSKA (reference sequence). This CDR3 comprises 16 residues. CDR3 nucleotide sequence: TGCAGTGCTAGAGGTATTACTGGACAGAACACCGGGGAGCTGTTTTTT. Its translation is CSARGITGQNTGELFF.

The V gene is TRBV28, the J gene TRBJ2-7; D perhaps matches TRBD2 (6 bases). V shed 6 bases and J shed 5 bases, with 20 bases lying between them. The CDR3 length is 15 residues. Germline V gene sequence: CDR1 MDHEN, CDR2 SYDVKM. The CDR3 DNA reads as TGTGCCAGCAGCCTTGGAGGGACTCGAATGGACGAGCAGTACTTC. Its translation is CASSLGGTRMDEQYF.

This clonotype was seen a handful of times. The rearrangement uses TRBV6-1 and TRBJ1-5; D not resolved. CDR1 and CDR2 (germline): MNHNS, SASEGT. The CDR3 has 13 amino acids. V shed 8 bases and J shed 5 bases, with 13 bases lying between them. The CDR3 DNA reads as TGTGCCAGCGCGGCAGCTTCTTATCAGCCCCAGCATTTT. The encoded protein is CASAAASYQPQHF.

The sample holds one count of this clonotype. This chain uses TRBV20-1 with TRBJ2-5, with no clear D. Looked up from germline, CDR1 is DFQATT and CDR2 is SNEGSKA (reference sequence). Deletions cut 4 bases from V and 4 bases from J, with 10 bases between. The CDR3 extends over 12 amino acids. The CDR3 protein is CSAMRAGETQYF. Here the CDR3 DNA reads TGCAGTGCTATGAGAGCCGGAGAGACCCAGTACTTC.

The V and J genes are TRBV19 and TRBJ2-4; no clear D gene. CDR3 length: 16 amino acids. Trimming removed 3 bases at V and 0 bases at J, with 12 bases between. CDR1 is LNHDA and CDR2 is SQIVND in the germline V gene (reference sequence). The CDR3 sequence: CASSIGQPLAKNIQYF. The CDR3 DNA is TGTGCCAGTAGTATTGGTCAGCCCCTAGCCAAAAACATTCAGTACTTC. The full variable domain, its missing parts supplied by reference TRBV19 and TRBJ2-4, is DGGITQSPKYLFRKEGQNVTLSCEQNLNHDAMYWYRQDPGQGLRLIYYSQIVNDFQKGDIAEGYSVSREKKESFPLTVTSAQKNPTAFYLCASSIGQPLAKNIQYFGAGTRLSVL.

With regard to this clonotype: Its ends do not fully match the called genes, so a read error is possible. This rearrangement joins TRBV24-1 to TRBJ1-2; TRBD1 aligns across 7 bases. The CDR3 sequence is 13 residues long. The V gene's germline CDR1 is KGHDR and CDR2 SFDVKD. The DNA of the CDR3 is TGCGCCACCAGTGACAGGGCCAACTATGGCTACACCTTC. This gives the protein CATSDRANYGYTF.

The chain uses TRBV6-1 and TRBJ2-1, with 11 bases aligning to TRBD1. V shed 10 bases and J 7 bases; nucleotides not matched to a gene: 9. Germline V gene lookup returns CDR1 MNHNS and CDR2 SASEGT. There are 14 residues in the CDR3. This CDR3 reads CATLGQGGENEQFF. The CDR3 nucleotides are TGTGCCACCCTGGGACAGGGGGGGGAAAATGAGCAGTTCTTC.

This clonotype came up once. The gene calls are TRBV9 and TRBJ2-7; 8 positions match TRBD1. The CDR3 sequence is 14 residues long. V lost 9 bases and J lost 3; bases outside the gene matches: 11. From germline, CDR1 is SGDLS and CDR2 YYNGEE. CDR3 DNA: TGTGCCAACTACGGACAGGGCCTTGGCTACGAGCAGTACTTC. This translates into CANYGQGLGYEQYF.

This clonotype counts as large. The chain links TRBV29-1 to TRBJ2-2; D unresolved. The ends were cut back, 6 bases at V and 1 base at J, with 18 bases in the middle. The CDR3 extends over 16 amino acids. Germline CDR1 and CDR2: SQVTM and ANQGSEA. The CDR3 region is CSVADSSEKNTGELFF. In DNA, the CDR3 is TGCAGCGTGGCTGACTCTTCCGAGAAGAACACCGGGGAGCTGTTTTTT.

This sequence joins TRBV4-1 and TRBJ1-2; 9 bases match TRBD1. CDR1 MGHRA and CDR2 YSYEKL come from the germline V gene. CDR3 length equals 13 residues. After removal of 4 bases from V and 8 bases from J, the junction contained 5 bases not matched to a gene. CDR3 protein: CASSPGQGKGYTF. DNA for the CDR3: TGCGCCAGCAGCCCCGGACAGGGGAAGGGCTACACCTTC.

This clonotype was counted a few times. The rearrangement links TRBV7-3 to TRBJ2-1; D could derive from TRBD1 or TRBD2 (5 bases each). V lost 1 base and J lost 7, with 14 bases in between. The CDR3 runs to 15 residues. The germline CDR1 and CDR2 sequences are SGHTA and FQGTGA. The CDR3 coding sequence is TGTGCCAGCAGCTTAATGGGCGTATGGGGGAATGAGCAGTTCTTC. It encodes CASSLMGVWGNEQFF.

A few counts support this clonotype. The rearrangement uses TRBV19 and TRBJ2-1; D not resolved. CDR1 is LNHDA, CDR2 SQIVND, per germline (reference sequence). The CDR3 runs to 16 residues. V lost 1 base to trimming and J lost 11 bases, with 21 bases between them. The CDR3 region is CASSIAAATVTLQQFF. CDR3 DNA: TGTGCCAGTAGTATAGCGGCAGCCACCGTAACTCTGCAGCAGTTCTTC. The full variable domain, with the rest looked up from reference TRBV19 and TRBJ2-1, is DGGITQSPKYLFRKEGQNVTLSCEQNLNHDAMYWYRQDPGQGLRLIYYSQIVNDFQKGDIAEGYSVSREKKESFPLTVTSAQKNPTAFYLCASSIAAATVTLQQFFGPGTRLTVL.

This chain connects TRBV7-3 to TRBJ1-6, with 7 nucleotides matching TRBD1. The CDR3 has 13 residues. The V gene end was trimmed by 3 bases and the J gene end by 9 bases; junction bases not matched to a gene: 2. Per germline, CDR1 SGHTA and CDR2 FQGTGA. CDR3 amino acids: CASSLTGSSPLHF. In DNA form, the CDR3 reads TGTGCCAGCAGCTTGACAGGGTCTTCACCCCTCCACTTT.

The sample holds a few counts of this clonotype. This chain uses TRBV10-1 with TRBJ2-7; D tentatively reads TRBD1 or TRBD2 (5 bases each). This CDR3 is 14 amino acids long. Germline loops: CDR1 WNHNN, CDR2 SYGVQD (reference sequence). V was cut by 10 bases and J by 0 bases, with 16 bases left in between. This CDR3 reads CATPGPLSSYEQYF. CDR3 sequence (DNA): TGCGCCACCCCGGGACCCCTAAGCTCCTACGAGCAGTACTTC.

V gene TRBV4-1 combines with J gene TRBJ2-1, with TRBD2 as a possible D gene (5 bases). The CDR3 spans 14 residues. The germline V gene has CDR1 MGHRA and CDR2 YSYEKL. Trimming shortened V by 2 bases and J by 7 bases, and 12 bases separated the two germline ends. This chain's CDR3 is CASSQLEGANEQFF. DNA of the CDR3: TGCGCCAGCAGCCAACTTGAGGGTGCGAATGAGCAGTTCTTC.

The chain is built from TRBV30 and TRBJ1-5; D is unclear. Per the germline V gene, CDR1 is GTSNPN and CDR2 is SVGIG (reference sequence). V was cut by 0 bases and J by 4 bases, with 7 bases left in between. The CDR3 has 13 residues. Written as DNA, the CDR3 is TGTGCCTGGAGTGTACAAGGGAATCAGCCCCAGCATTTT. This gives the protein CAWSVQGNQPQHF.

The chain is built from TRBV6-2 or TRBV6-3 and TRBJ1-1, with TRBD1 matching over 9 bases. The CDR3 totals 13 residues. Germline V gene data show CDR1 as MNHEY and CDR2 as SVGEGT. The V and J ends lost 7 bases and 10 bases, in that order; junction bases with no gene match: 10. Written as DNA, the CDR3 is TGTGCCAGCAAACCGGGACAGGGAAGGCGAGCTTTCTTT. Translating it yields CASKPGQGRRAFF.

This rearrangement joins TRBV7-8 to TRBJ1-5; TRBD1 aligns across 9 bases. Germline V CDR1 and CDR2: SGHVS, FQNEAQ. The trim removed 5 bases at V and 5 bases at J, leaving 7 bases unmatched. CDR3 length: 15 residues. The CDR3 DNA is TGTGCCAGCAGCCCGACAGGGGGGACGGATCAGCCCCAGCATTTT. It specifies CASSPTGGTDQPQHF.

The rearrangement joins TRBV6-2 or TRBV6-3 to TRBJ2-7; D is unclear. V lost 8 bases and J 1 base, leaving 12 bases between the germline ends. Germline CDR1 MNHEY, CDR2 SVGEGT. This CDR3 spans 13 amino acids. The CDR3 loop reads CASERRTSYEQYF. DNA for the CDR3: TGTGCCAGCGAACGACGGACGTCCTACGAGCAGTACTTC.

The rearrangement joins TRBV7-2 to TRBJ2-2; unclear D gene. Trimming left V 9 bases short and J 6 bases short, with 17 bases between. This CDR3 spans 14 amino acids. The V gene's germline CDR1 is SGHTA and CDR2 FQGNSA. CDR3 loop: CASDVGCNPGELFF. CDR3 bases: TGTGCCAGTGACGTGGGGTGCAACCCCGGGGAGCTGTTTTTT. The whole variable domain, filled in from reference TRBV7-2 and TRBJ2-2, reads GAGVSQSPSNKVTEKGKDVELRCDPISGHTALYWYRQSLGQGLEFLIYFQGNSAPDKSGLPSDRFSAERTGGSVSTLTIQRTQQEDSAVYLCASDVGCNPGELFFGEGSRLTVL.

The CDR3 region is CASQEPKASREKLFF. CDR3 sequence (DNA): TGTGCCAGCCAGGAACCGAAAGCGTCGAGGGAAAAACTGTTTTTT. The chain uses TRBV28 and TRBJ1-4; D gene unclear. Trimming shortened V by 8 bases and J by 8 bases, and 21 bases separated the two germline ends. The CDR3 is 15 residues long. In germline, CDR1 is MDHEN, CDR2 SYDVKM. Complete variable domain (other parts from reference TRBV28 and TRBJ1-4): DVKVTQSSRYLVKRTGEKVFLECVQDMDHENMFWYRQDPGLGLRLIYFSYDVKMKEKGDIPEGYSVSREKKERFSLILESASTNQTSMYLCASQEPKASREKLFFGSGTQLSVL.